Following are 20 T cell receptor beta chains from one sample sequenced in a study of T cells in localized non-small cell lung cancer. Measured with immunoSEQ multiplex PCR; TCRdb has only the in-frame clones, and not every one. The sample holds about 75,000 clones, around 84% seen once. The input for sequencing was peripheral blood, taken before any cancer treatment. These receptors were obtained from a female donor at least 60 years old with stage I lung adenocarcinoma.

This chain connects TRBV4-1 to TRBJ2-1; TRBD1 aligns across 7 bases. The V gene's germline CDR1 is MGHRA and CDR2 YSYEKL. V was clipped by 4 bases and J by 8 bases; unmatched bases: 5. This CDR3 region has 13 residues. This CDR3 is CASSRPQGDEQFF. Here the CDR3 DNA reads TGCGCCAGCAGCCGACCCCAGGGGGATGAGCAGTTCTTC.

The chain couples TRBV5-6 to TRBJ2-7, with unresolved D. The CDR3 is 12 amino acids. The germline gives CDR1 SGHDT, CDR2 YYEEEE. Trimming removed 2 bases from V and 5 bases from J, with 8 bases in between. The CDR3 here is CASSFSRHEQYF. CDR3 nucleotides: TGTGCCAGCAGCTTTTCTCGGCACGAGCAGTACTTC. Using reference TRBV5-6 and TRBJ2-7 for the parts outside the CDR3, the full variable domain is DAGVTQSPTHLIKTRGQQVTLRCSPKSGHDTVSWYQQALGQGPQFIFQYYEEEERQRGNFPDRFSGHQFPNYSSELNVNALLLGDSALYLCASSFSRHEQYFGPGTRLTVT.

This clone was detected a few times. The V and J genes are TRBV11-2 and TRBJ2-4; possibly TRBD1 for D (6 bases). The CDR3 contains 14 residues. Per germline, CDR1 SGHAT and CDR2 FQNNGV. V shed 5 bases and J shed 0 bases, with 8 bases lying between them. CDR3 loop: CASSPQGAKNIQYF. Written as DNA, the CDR3 is TGTGCCAGCAGCCCACAGGGAGCCAAAAACATTCAGTACTTC.

V usage is TRBV27 and J usage is TRBJ2-1, with 11 bases fitting TRBD2. Germline V gives CDR1 MNHEY, CDR2 SMNVEV (reference sequence). This CDR3 comprises 19 residues. The V gene end was trimmed by 5 bases and the J gene end by 0 bases; junction bases not matched to a gene: 12. DNA for the CDR3: TGTGCCAGCAGTGGCTCTAGCGGGAGGAATCCTAGCTCCTACAATGAGCAGTTCTTC. It codes for CASSGSSGRNPSSYNEQFF.

This chain links TRBV6-5 with TRBJ1-1; D is ambiguous. Trimming cost V 5 bases and J 10 bases, with 11 bases left between them. The CDR3 consists of 11 residues. Germline CDR1 and CDR2: MNHEY and SVGAGI. The CDR3, as DNA: TGTGCCAGCAGTACCGGGCTCAGAGCTTTCTTT. Protein product: CASSTGLRAFF.

The chain employs TRBV10-3 and TRBJ2-1, with TRBD2 identical over 11 bases. Germline CDR1 ENHRY, CDR2 SYGVKD. The CDR3 contains 17 residues. With V trimmed by 2 bases and J by 8 bases, 11 bases remained unmatched. CDR3 in DNA: TGTGCCATCAGTGAGCCTCGACTAGCGGGGCTCGGGGATGAGCAGTTCTTC. As protein: CAISEPRLAGLGDEQFF.

A word on this clone: This likely reflects a read error, since a far larger clone is one base away. CDR3 sequence (DNA): TGTGCCAGTAGTATAGTTGCGAGGTCCTACAATGAGCAGTTCTTC. It specifies CASSIVARSYNEQFF. The chain is built from TRBV19 and TRBJ2-1; D remains ambiguous. The CDR3 is made up of 15 amino acids. Germline V gene lookup returns CDR1 LNHDA and CDR2 SQIVND (reference sequence). V was pared by 1 base and J by 1 base, with 8 bases between.

The chain joins TRBV5-1 to TRBJ1-4; no reliable D call. This CDR3 spans 14 amino acids. Trimming took off 1 base at V and 6 bases at J, with 10 bases between the two ends. Germline V gene sequence: CDR1 SGHRS, CDR2 YFSETQ. CDR3 protein: CASSLTLADEKLFF. In DNA, the CDR3 is TGCGCCAGCAGCTTGACCTTGGCGGATGAAAAACTGTTTTTT.

This clone has only a few counts. The chain combines TRBV28 with TRBJ2-3; 14 bases map to TRBD2. V trimming: 2 bases; J trimming: 1 base; junction bases outside the gene matches: 8. The CDR3 extends over 19 amino acids. The germline V gene has CDR1 MDHEN and CDR2 SYDVKM. The DNA of the CDR3 is TGTGCCAGCAGTTTACCTGGGACTAGCGGGGGCGGGGGCACAGATACGCAGTATTTT. It is translated as CASSLPGTSGGGGTDTQYF.

The CDR3 reads CASSPTGYSQETQYF. The CDR3 bases are TGTGCCAGCAGCCCGACAGGGTACAGCCAAGAGACCCAGTACTTC. The chain uses TRBV5-4 and TRBJ2-5, with 7 nucleotides matching TRBD1. The CDR3 sequence is 15 residues long. Germline CDR1 is SGHNT and CDR2 is YYREEE (reference sequence). With V trimmed by 4 bases and J by 1 base, 7 bases remained unmatched.

The chain uses TRBV19 and TRBJ1-5; D possibly corresponds to TRBD1 (5 bases). Germline-derived CDR1 and CDR2 are LNHDA and SQIVND (reference sequence). There are 14 residues in the CDR3. V was pared by 3 bases and J by 2 bases, with 8 bases between. CDR3 DNA sequence: TGTGCCAGTAGTATCGCCAGGGGCAATCAGCCCCAGCATTTT. It codes for CASSIARGNQPQHF.

This clone was seen only a few times. The chain carries TRBV5-1 and TRBJ1-1, with 9 positions matching TRBD1. V lost 4 bases and J lost 1; bases outside the gene matches: 2. The CDR3 sequence is 14 residues long. Germline lookup yields CDR1 SGHRS and CDR2 YFSETQ. The DNA for the CDR3 is TGCGCCAGCAGCCTACAGGGGGCGAACACTGAAGCTTTCTTT. Its translation is CASSLQGANTEAFF.

The chain links TRBV9 to TRBJ2-3; no definite D call. Germline CDR1 and CDR2: SGDLS and YYNGEE. V dropped 0 bases and J dropped 4 bases, with 6 bases sitting between them. The CDR3 totals 13 residues. The CDR3: CASSVGLADTQYF. CDR3 in DNA: TGTGCCAGCAGCGTAGGACTCGCAGATACGCAGTATTTT.

The gene calls are TRBV28 and TRBJ2-1, with D uncertain. The CDR3 loop spans 12 amino acids. V was pared by 6 bases and J by 15 bases, with 18 bases between. Germline assignment: CDR1 MDHEN and CDR2 SYDVKM. This chain's CDR3 is CASRPDGARWFF. The CDR3 nucleotides read TGTGCCAGCAGACCGGACGGAGCAAGATGGTTCTTC.

This chain connects TRBV4-2 to TRBJ2-3; D gene uncertain. Germline-derived CDR1 and CDR2 are LGHNA and YNFKEQ. The CDR3 runs 14 residues. The V end was cut by 3 bases, the J end by 5 bases, with 12 bases between. The CDR3 protein is CASSHSPLVDTQYF. The CDR3, as DNA: TGTGCCAGCAGCCATTCTCCCCTAGTAGATACGCAGTATTTT.

The chain is built from TRBV10-3 and TRBJ1-4; 10 bases are shared with TRBD1. J gave up 5 bases and V 8 bases, and 2 bases lay outside the gene matches. Germline V gives CDR1 ENHRY, CDR2 SYGVKD. The CDR3 loop spans 13 amino acids. CDR3 DNA: TGTGCCATCGGGACAGGGGAAAATGAAAAACTGTTTTTT. Its translation: CAIGTGENEKLFF.

V is TRBV6-4 and J is TRBJ2-1, with D unclear. The CDR3 is 16 residues long. V dropped 3 bases and J dropped 1 base, with 13 bases sitting between them. The germline V gene has CDR1 MRHNA and CDR2 SNTAGT. This chain's CDR3 is CASSEGTRGSYNEQFF. In DNA, the CDR3 is TGTGCCAGCAGTGAGGGAACCCGCGGATCCTACAATGAGCAGTTCTTC.

This sequence joins TRBV5-6 and TRBJ1-1, with 8 bases identical to TRBD1. CDR1 is SGHDT, CDR2 YYEEEE, per germline. There are 17 residues in the CDR3. V shed 3 bases and J 2 bases; nucleotides not matched to a gene: 12. CDR3 in amino acids: CASSWGTGRGANTEAFF. The CDR3 DNA follows: TGTGCCAGCAGCTGGGGGACAGGCCGAGGGGCTAACACTGAAGCTTTCTTT.

This sequence joins TRBV6-9 and TRBJ2-5, with D perhaps matching TRBD2 (5 bases). This CDR3 has 14 residues. In germline, CDR1 is MNHGY, CDR2 SVAAGI. V gave up 4 bases and J gave up 1 base, with 10 bases separating them. The CDR3 protein is CASSCDRGQETQYF. As DNA, the CDR3 is TGTGCCAGCAGTTGCGACCGGGGCCAAGAGACCCAGTACTTC.

The genes are TRBV2 and TRBJ1-5; 8 bases agree with TRBD1. V shed 0 bases, J shed 11 bases, and the junction held 6 bases outside the gene matches. Germline V gives CDR1 SNHLY, CDR2 FYNNEI. CDR3 length: 14 amino acids. CDR3 region: CASSEAAGGMSQHF. The CDR3 DNA reads as TGTGCCAGCAGTGAAGCGGCAGGGGGCATGTCCCAGCATTTT.